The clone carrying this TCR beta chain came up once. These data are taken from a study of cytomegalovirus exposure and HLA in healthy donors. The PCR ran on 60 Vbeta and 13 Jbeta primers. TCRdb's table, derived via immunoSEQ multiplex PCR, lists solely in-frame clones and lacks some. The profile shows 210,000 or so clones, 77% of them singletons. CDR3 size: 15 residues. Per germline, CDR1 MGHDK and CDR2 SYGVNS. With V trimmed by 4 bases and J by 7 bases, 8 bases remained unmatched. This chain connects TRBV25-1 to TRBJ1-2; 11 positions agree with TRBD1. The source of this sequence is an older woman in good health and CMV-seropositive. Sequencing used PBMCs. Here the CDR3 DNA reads TGTGCCAGCAGTGGGGGCGGACAGGGGGCGGGTGGCTACACCTTC. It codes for CASSGGGQGAGGYTF.